This T cell receptor beta chain derives from a study of cytomegalovirus exposure and HLA in healthy donors. Points on this clone: Its antigen is undetermined.

The study, taken as a whole, reports: Reports showed the classifier diagnosing cytomegalovirus status with high specificity and sensitivity. First-cohort TCR clusters tended to co-occur in the 130 or so validation repertoires, a later analysis found.

The CDR3 consists of 14 residues. In germline, CDR1 is SEHNR, CDR2 FQNEAQ (reference sequence). V was shortened by 3 bases and J by 1 base, with 8 bases between the two germline ends. Repertoires were generated with immunoSEQ multiplex PCR, while TCRdb's copy carries only in-frame clones and drops some. The table lists some 120,000 clones, approximately 94% of them singletons. The genes are TRBV7-9 and TRBJ2-3; D gene unclear. Source material: PBMCs. The sequence was collected from a woman between 18 and 29 years old in good health and CMV-seronegative. In DNA, the CDR3 is TGTGCCAGCAGCTTTGGGCAGGGCACAGATACGCAGTATTTT. Its protein product is CASSFGQGTDTQYF. Full variable domain (remainder filled in from reference TRBV7-9 and TRBJ2-3): DTGVSQNPRHKITKRGQNVTFRCDPISEHNRLYWYRQTLGQGPEFLTYFQNEAQLEKSRLLSDRFSAERPKGSFSTLEIQRTEQGDSAMYLCASSFGQGTDTQYFGPGTRLTVL.